This T cell receptor beta chain was captured by sequencing in a study of blood T cell repertoires in COVID-19. The overall study: T cells, B-cell-depleted T cells, or PBMCs supplied cDNA or gDNA.

The CDR3 consists of 15 residues. V lost 0 bases to trimming and J lost 7 bases; unmatched junction nucleotides: 9. CDR1 GTSNPN and CDR2 SVGIG come from the germline V gene (reference sequence). As processed by the authors: Reference gene primers were amplified, and this amplification served to estimate nucleated cell counts. TCRdb's copy holds only in-frame clones and misses some; the assay was immunoSEQ multiplex PCR. V, J and clone size reflect that table, while D and trimming were determined from the DNA. The table shows roughly 220,000 clones, with roughly 80% occurring only once. Sequenced material: peripheral blood. The chain links TRBV30 to TRBJ1-1, with 9 bases that match TRBD1. The receptor was derived from a woman aged 60-75 years with acute or convalescent COVID-19. The DNA of the CDR3 is TGTGCCTGGAGTGTCCTGGGACAGGGTCAGGGTGAAGCTTTCTTT. This codes for CAWSVLGQGQGEAFF. Full variable domain (outside the CDR3, taken from reference TRBV30 and TRBJ1-1): SQTIHQWPATLVQPVGSPLSLECTVEGTSNPNLYWYRQAAGRGLQLLFYSVGIGQISSEVPQNLSASRPQDRQFILSSKKLLLSDSGFYLCAWSVLGQGQGEAFFGQGTRLTVV.